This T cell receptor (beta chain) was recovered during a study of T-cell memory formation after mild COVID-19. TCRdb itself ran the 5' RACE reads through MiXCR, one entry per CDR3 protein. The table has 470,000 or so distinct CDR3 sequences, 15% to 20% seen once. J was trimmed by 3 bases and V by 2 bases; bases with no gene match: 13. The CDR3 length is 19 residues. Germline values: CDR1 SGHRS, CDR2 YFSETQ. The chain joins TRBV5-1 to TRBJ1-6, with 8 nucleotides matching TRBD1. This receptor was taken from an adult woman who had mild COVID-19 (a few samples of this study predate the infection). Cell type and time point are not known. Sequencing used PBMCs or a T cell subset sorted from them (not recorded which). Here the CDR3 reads CASSFLGQGGEGYNSPLHF. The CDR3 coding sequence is TGCGCCAGCAGCTTCCTCGGACAGGGAGGAGAAGGCTATAATTCACCCCTCCACTTT. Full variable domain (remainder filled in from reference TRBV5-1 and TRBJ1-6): KAGVTQTPRYLIKTRGQQVTLSCSPISGHRSVSWYQQTPGQGLQFLFEYFSETQRNKGNFPGRFSGRQFSNSRSEMNVSTLELGDSALYLCASSFLGQGGEGYNSPLHFGNGTRLTVT.